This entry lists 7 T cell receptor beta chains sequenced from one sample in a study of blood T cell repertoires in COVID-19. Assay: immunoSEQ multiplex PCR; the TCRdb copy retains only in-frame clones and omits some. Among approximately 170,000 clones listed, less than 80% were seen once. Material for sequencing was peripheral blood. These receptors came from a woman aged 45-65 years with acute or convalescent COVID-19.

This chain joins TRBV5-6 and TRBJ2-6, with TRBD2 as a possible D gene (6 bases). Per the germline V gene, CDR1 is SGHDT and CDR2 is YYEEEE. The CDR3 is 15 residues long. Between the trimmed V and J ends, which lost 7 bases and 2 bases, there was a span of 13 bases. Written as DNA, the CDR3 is TGTGCCAGCGGGTTGTGGGGGGCTGGGGCCAACGTCCTGACTTTC. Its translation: CASGLWGAGANVLTF.

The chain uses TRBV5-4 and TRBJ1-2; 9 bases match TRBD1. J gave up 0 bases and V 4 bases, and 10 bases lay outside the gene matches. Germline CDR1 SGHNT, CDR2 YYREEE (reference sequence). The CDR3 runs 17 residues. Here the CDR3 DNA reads TGTGCCAGCAGCCGGGACAGGGAAATAAAAGCTAACTATGGCTACACCTTC. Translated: CASSRDREIKANYGYTF.

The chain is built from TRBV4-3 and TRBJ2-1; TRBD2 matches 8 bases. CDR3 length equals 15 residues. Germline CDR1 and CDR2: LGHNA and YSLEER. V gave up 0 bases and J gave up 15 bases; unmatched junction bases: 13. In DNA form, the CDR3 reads TGCGCCAGCAGCCAAGATTTTCGGGGGGGCTGGTTGTTGTTCTTC. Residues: CASSQDFRGGWLLFF.

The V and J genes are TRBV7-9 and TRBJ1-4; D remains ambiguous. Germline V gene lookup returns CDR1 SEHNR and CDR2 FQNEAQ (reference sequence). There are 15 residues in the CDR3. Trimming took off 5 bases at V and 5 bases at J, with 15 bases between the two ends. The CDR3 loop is CASSPGGRENEKLFF. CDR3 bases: TGTGCCAGCAGCCCGGGTGGGAGAGAGAATGAAAAACTGTTTTTT.

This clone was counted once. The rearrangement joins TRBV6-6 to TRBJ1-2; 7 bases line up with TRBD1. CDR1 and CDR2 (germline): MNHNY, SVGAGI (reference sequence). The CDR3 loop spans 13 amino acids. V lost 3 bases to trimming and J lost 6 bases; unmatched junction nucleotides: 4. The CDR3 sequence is CASSYDRVHGYTF. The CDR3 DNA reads TGTGCCAGCAGTTATGACAGGGTCCATGGCTACACCTTC.

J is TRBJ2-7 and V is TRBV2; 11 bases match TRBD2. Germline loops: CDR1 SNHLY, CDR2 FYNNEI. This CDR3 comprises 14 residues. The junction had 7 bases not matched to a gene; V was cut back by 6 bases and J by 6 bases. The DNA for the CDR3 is TGTGCCAGCAGGGCTACTAGCGGGAGTCTCGAGCAGTACTTC. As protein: CASRATSGSLEQYF.

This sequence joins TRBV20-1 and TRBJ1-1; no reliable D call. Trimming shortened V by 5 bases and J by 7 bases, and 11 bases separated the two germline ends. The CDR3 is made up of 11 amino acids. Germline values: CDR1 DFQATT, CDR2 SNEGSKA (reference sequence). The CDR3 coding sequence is TGCAGTGCTCCCCGACACGGTGAAGCTTTCTTT. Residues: CSAPRHGEAFF.